This T cell receptor (beta chain) is drawn from a study of Graves' ophthalmopathy and Graves' hyperthyroidism (dated by TCRdb to 2016 to 2019). At the level of the whole study: Peripheral blood was collected at initial diagnosis, prior to any treatment. The study used TCR beta repertoire signatures to distinguish Graves' ophthalmopathy from Graves' hyperthyroidism and to predict progression to ophthalmopathy. Following sampling, methimazole starting at 30 mg daily was administered to hyperthyroidism patients, and high-dose intravenous methylprednisolone was administered to ophthalmopathy patients. In 6 or 7 hyperthyroidism patients, T-cell repertoires of thyroid tissue and blood were compared. In total, over 130 blood samples were TCR-sequenced: around 42 ophthalmopathy, roughly 77 hyperthyroidism and some 17 hyperthyroidism-to-ophthalmopathy patients. The independent validation cohort included about 19 hyperthyroidism patients plus 17 patients who later progressed from hyperthyroidism to ophthalmopathy. To explore V-J signatures distinguishing ophthalmopathy from hyperthyroidism, a discovery set of roughly 100 patients (43 ophthalmopathy, over 55 stable hyperthyroidism) was enrolled. What the research found in general, with its limitations: In validation, the model predicted ophthalmopathy progression with about 64% sensitivity and roughly 78% specificity; roughly eleven predicted patients were CT-confirmed with GO in a median of about 6.2 months. Sample size was not statistically predetermined, and group allocation was not concealed from the investigators. Most expanded thyroid clonotypes with frequency above 0.001 were also detected in blood, suggesting blood repertoires may reflect the thyroid immune response. Ophthalmopathy was separated from stable hyperthyroidism by the 13-signature model with about 85% sensitivity and about 81% specificity in cross-validation and with 80%/75% in the test set.

Patients with ophthalmopathy had moderately to severely active disease, with a Clinical Activity Score of 3 or more, a NOSPECS grade of 4 or more, and a disease duration of less than 3 months. Patients with other autoimmune diseases, uncontrolled infections, pregnancy or lactation were excluded from the study. Diagnosis was based on clinical symptoms, serum thyroxine, TRAb, thyroid ultrasound and orbital computed tomography. Using Ficoll-Paque density gradient centrifugation, PBMCs were isolated from roughly 9.2 ml of fresh peripheral blood. Total RNA was extracted using Trizol reagent, and RNA quality was checked on an Agilent 2100 Bioanalyzer. The CDR3 spans 15 residues, from the cysteine through the phenylalanine. Only the CDR3 region is kept as DNA, spanning 45 bases read in frame from base 1. After removal of 1 base from V and 3 bases from J, the junction retains 5 bases not matched to a gene. Per the germline V gene (reference sequence), LNHDA is the CDR1 and SQIVND is the CDR2.

For repertoire sequencing, the TCR beta CDR3 regions were amplified from RNA transcripts. The first round of RT-PCR was done with HTBI primers and the Qiagen OneStep RT-PCR kit, and was followed by a second round of multiplex PCR, then size selection and purification. Libraries were sequenced paired-end with 100 bp reads on an Illumina HiSeq2000. Per the authors' processing: Reads were processed with SOAPnuke, discarding reads with adapters, uncalled bases, mean Phred below 15, or no exact constant-primer or identifier match. COPE v1.2.5 was used to merge the high-quality paired reads. Each unique nucleotide sequence was treated as a clonotype, and MiTCR v1.1 was used to align the clonotypes to the IMGT TRB V, D and J references. The analysis was limited to V-J combinations with a frequency above 0.0001, which together covered over 98% of repertoires. For each V-J combination, a TCR clonal expansion and chaos score was defined as the ratio of F50 clonal expansion to chaos observed in the TCRdist matrix. Features were reduced by Welch's t-statistics and random forest to over 10 V-J combinations, which fed a naive Bayes classifier. The similarity between thyroid and blood repertoires was quantified using the Morisita-Horn index. In-frame beta chains were kept once TCRdb had trimmed the public reads at Q25 with fastp and called clones with MiXCR. Here each entry gathers all rows of one CDR3 protein and keeps the most common genes and DNA. None of the V and J calls come from the authors' own analysis; TCRdb made them. The sample profile shows about 230,000 distinct CDR3 sequences; approximately 42% of them were found once. Approximately 51% of the sample is in the top ten clones.

As concerns this clonotype: Which antigen it targets is not known. No per-base quality is available; no much larger clone lies one base away.

The rearrangement combines TRBV19 with TRBJ2-7; the central 8 bases match TRBD1. Sample: peripheral blood. The clonotype originates from an adult man with Graves' ophthalmopathy. CDR3 protein: CASSIGQGIFYEQYF. In nucleotide form, the sequence is TGTGCCAGTAGTATAGGACAGGGGATTTTCTACGAGCAGTACTTC.